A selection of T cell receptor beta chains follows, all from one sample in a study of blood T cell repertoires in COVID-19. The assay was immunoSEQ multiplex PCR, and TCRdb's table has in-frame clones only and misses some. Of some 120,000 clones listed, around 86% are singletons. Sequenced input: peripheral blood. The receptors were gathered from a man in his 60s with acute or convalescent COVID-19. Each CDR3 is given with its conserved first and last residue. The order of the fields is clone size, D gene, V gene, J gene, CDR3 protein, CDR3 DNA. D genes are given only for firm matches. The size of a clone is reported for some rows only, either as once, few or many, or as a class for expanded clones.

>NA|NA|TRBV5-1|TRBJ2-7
CASSAGGSSYEQYF
TGCGCCAGCAGCGCTGGGGGGTCCTCCTACGAGCAGTACTTC
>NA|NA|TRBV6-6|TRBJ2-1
CASSYSGPYNEQFF
TGTGCCAGCAGTTACTCGGGCCCCTACAATGAGCAGTTCTTC
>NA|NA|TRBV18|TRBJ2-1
CASSLPLLGQFF
TGTGCCAGCTCACTCCCACTATTGGGGCAGTTCTTC
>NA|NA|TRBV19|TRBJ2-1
CASRSRAGTGSYNEQFF
TGTGCCAGTAGGAGTAGGGCCGGTACAGGAAGCTACAATGAGCAGTTCTTC
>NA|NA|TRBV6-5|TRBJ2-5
CASSRQSNTGETQYF
TGTGCCAGCAGTCGTCAGAGCAACACCGGGGAGACCCAGTACTTC
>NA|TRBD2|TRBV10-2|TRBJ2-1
CASSRTSSYNEQFF
TGCGCCAGCAGCCGGACTAGCAGTTACAATGAGCAGTTCTTC
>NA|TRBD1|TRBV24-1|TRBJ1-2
CATSDPGTGNGYTF
TGTGCCACCAGTGACCCCGGGACAGGAAATGGCTACACCTTC
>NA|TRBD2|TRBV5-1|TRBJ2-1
CASSFRAGESSEQFF
TGCGCCAGCAGCTTCAGGGCGGGAGAGTCTAGTGAGCAGTTCTTC
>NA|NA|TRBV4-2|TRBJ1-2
CASSQVRGINYGYTF
TGTGCCAGCAGCCAAGTGCGGGGAATTAACTATGGCTACACCTTC
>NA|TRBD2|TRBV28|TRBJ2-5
CASSPTSGKGVETQYF
TGTGCCAGCAGCCCCACTAGCGGGAAGGGCGTAGAGACCCAGTACTTC
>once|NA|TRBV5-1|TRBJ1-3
CASSQDSSGNTIYF
TGCGCCAGCAGTCAAGACAGCTCTGGAAACACCATATATTTT
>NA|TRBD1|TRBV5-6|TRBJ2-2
CASSLADRVAGELFF
TGTGCCAGCAGCTTGGCAGACAGGGTGGCCGGGGAGCTGTTTTTT
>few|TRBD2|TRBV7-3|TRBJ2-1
CASRGGTSGPSSYNEQFF
TGTGCCAGCAGAGGGGGGACTAGCGGCCCGAGCTCCTACAATGAGCAGTTCTTC
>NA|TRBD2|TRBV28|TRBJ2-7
CASSFFAGGPREQYF
TGTGCCAGCAGTTTCTTTGCGGGAGGGCCGCGGGAGCAGTACTTC
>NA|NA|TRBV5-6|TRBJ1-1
CASSKGLKNTEAFF
TGTGCCAGCAGCAAAGGACTGAAGAACACTGAAGCTTTCTTT
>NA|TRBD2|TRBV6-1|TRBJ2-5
CASSERSGSETQYF
TGTGCCAGCAGTGAACGGAGCGGGAGTGAGACCCAGTACTTC
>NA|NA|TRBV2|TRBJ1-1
CASSRANSLNTEAFF
TGTGCCAGCAGCAGGGCTAACTCGTTAAACACTGAAGCTTTCTTT
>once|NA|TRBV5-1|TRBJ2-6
CASSSEGSGANVLTF
TGCGCCAGCAGCTCAGAGGGCTCTGGGGCCAACGTCCTGACTTTC
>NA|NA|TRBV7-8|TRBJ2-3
CASNQGLTDTQYF
TGTGCCTCGAATCAGGGGCTCACAGATACGCAGTATTTT
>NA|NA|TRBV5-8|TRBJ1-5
CASAAGGDWHQPQHF
TGTGCCAGCGCCGCGGGGGGGGATTGGCATCAGCCCCAGCATTTT
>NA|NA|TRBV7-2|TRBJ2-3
CASSLEGWGADTQYF
TGTGCCAGCAGCTTAGAGGGGTGGGGCGCAGATACGCAGTATTTT
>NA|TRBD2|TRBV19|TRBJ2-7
CASAGVWNEQYF
TGTGCCAGCGCGGGAGTCTGGAATGAGCAGTACTTC
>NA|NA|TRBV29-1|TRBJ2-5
CSVGTQPWETQYF
TGCAGCGTGGGGACTCAGCCCTGGGAGACCCAGTACTTC
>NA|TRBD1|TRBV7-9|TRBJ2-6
CASSSGQGNSGANVLTF
TGTGCCAGCAGCTCGGGACAGGGGAACTCTGGGGCCAACGTCCTGACTTTC
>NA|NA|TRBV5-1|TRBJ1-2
CASSEDRSAGYTF
TGCGCCAGCAGCGAAGACAGGTCGGCCGGCTACACCTTC
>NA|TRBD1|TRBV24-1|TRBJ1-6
CATFFWTGDSPLHF
TGTGCCACCTTTTTTTGGACAGGGGATTCACCCCTCCACTTT
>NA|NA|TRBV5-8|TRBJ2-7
CASSFFPGYEQYF
TGTGCCAGCAGCTTCTTTCCAGGCTACGAGCAGTACTTC
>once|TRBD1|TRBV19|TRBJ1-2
CASSSPDRGLYGYTF
TGTGCCAGTAGTTCCCCGGACAGGGGGCTCTATGGCTACACCTTC
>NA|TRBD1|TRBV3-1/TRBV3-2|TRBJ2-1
CASSHHRGQSYNEQFF
TGTGCCAGCAGTCACCACAGGGGTCAGTCCTACAATGAGCAGTTCTTC
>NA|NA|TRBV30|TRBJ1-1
CAWNSGVSNTEAFF
TGTGCCTGGAATTCAGGGGTTTCGAACACTGAAGCTTTCTTT
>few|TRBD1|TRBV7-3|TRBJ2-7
CASSPDRGSYEQYF
TGTGCCAGCAGCCCGGACAGGGGCTCCTACGAGCAGTACTTC
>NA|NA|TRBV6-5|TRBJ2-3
CASRRDLTDTQYF
TGTGCCAGCAGGAGGGATCTCACAGATACGCAGTATTTT
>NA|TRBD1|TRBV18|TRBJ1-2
CASSPTGGDGYTF
TGTGCCAGCTCACCCACAGGGGGCGATGGCTACACCTTC
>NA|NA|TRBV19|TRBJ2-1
CASRRTSTGGDEQFF
TGTGCCAGTAGGCGGACCTCGACAGGCGGCGATGAGCAGTTCTTC
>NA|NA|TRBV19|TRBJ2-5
CASSMGPRGETQYF
TGTGCCAGTAGTATGGGTCCTAGGGGGGAGACCCAGTACTTC
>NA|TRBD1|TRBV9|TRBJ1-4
CASSEDRGLGEKLFF
TGTGCCAGCAGCGAAGACAGGGGGCTCGGTGAAAAACTGTTTTTT
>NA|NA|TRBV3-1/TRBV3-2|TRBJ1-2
CASSQEGPRGYTF
TGTGCCAGCAGCCAAGAAGGTCCGAGGGGCTACACCTTC
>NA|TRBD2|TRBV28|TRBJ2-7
CASSFKFPDLGLAGGPSSYEQYF
TGTGCCAGCAGTTTTAAGTTTCCCGACCTGGGGCTAGCGGGAGGCCCGAGCTCCTACGAGCAGTACTTC
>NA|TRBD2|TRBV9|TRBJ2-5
CASSVAGAGGEETQYF
TGTGCCAGCAGCGTAGCCGGGGCGGGAGGGGAAGAGACCCAGTACTTC
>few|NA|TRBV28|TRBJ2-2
CASSFMGTGRTGELFF
TGTGCCAGCAGTTTTATGGGAACAGGGCGCACCGGGGAGCTGTTTTTT
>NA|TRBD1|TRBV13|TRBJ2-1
CASSESGQGYNEQFF
TGTGCCAGCAGCGAATCGGGACAGGGATACAATGAGCAGTTCTTC
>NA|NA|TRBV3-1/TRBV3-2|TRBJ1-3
CASSPVSSGNTIYF
TGTGCCAGCAGCCCAGTAAGCTCTGGAAACACCATATATTTT
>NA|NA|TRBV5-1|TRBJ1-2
CASSLGNRGGYTF
TGCGCCAGCAGCTTAGGAAATCGGGGTGGCTACACCTTC
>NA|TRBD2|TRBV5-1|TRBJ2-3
CASSAAGGTDTQYF
TGCGCCAGCAGCGCAGCGGGAGGGACAGATACGCAGTATTTT
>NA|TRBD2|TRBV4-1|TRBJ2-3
CASSPGLAETDTQYF
TGCGCCAGCAGCCCCGGACTAGCGGAGACAGATACGCAGTATTTT
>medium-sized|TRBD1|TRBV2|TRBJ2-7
CASKDDRDKQYF
TGTGCCAGCAAGGACGACAGGGACAAGCAGTACTTC
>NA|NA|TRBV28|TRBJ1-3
CASSSAGVLGNTIYF
TGTGCCAGCAGTTCCGCCGGGGTCTTAGGAAACACCATATATTTT
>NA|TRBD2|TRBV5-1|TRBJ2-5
CASSLGAGEETQYF
TGCGCCAGCAGCTTGGGGGCGGGGGAAGAGACCCAGTACTTC
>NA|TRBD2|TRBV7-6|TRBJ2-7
CASSDGLPGLAGDAYEQYF
TGTGCCAGCAGCGATGGCTTGCCGGGACTAGCGGGTGATGCCTACGAGCAGTACTTC
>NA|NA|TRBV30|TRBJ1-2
CAWDAGTTANYGYTF
TGTGCCTGGGATGCCGGGACAACAGCTAACTATGGCTACACCTTC
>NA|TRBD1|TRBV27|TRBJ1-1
CASRTGGGTEAFF
TGTGCCAGCAGAACAGGGGGGGGCACTGAAGCTTTCTTT
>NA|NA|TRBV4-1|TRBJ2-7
CASSQLGGGGKEQYF
TGCGCCAGCAGCCAATTGGGAGGTGGCGGGAAAGAGCAGTACTTC
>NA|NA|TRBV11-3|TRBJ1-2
CASSKGLSRDYTF
TGTGCCAGCAGCAAGGGACTGAGCCGGGACTACACCTTC
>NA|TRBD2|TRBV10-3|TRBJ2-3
CAIRGGDDTDTQYF
TGTGCCATCAGGGGAGGGGACGACACAGATACGCAGTATTTT
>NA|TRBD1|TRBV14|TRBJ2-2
CASSSRQGTGELFF
TGTGCCAGCAGTTCCAGACAGGGGACCGGGGAGCTGTTTTTT